A selection of T cell receptor beta chains follows, all from one sample in a study of persistence of HIV-infected CD4 T cells. These receptors lack a known antigen. The protocol was immunoSEQ multiplex PCR, while the TCRdb copy is restricted to in-frame clones and leaves out a portion. The table lists around 47,000 clones, roughly 92% of them singletons, with 1.5% to 2% in the top ten. This sample comprised CD4+ T cells sorted from PBMCs after approximately 20-hour stimulation, obtained from a patient who received antiretroviral therapy. The receptors were sampled from an adult man with HIV who was CMV-seropositive. Both conserved end residues are part of each CDR3. D genes are given only for firm matches. Rows may omit the clone size; those that give it use once, few, many or a size class.

V	D	size	J	DNA	CDR3
TRBV11-3	-	-	TRBJ1-3	TGTGCCAGCAGCGAAACAGGGTCCTCTGGAAACACCATATATTTT	CASSETGSSGNTIYF
TRBV28	-	-	TRBJ1-5	TGTGCCAGCAGTTCGTGGGACAACAATCAGCCCCAGCATTTT	CASSSWDNNQPQHF
TRBV28	-	-	TRBJ1-4	TGTGCCAGCAGCCTAGCGGCGGTCGCTTCCACTAATGAAAAACTGTTTTTT	CASSLAAVASTNEKLFF
TRBV2	-	-	TRBJ2-3	TGTGCCAGCACCTCAGGGGGGCGGGGCCGTAGGGGAGATACGCAGTATTTT	CASTSGGRGRRGDTQYF
TRBV11-3	-	-	TRBJ2-2	TGTGCCAGCAGCACCAAACGAGACACCGGGGAGCTGTTTTTT	CASSTKRDTGELFF
TRBV7-2	-	-	TRBJ2-2	TGTGCCAGCAGCTTAGAGGTGGGGGCGGCCGGGGAGCTGTTTTTT	CASSLEVGAAGELFF
TRBV5-1	-	-	TRBJ1-2	TGCGCCAGCAGCTTGGAGGGAAGGGGTTTGGACTATGGCTACACCTTC	CASSLEGRGLDYGYTF
TRBV5-4	-	-	TRBJ1-2	TGTGCCAGCAGCTTGGATGGGGCGGGGGGCTATGGCTACACCTTC	CASSLDGAGGYGYTF
TRBV2	-	-	TRBJ1-2	TGTGCCAGCAGTGAAGGAGGCAGGGGAGTCTATGGCTACACCTTC	CASSEGGRGVYGYTF
TRBV9	-	-	TRBJ2-2	TGTGCCAGCAGCGTAGGTGGGGGTTCACCCGGGGAGCTGTTTTTT	CASSVGGGSPGELFF
TRBV6-5	-	-	TRBJ2-7	TGTGCCAGCACCAGTGGGGGGGGCGTCTCCTACGAGCAGTACTTC	CASTSGGGVSYEQYF
TRBV7-9	-	-	TRBJ1-6	TGTGCCAGCAGCTTAAGGGACATAGACTATAATTCACCCCTCCACTTT	CASSLRDIDYNSPLHF
TRBV7-2	-	-	TRBJ1-3	TGTGCCAGCAGCTTAGGTGGGGGCTCGGGAAACACCATATATTTT	CASSLGGGSGNTIYF
TRBV10-2	TRBD2	-	TRBJ2-1	TGCGCCAGCAGGGGGACTAGCGGATCGAACTCCTACAATGAGCAGTTCTTC	CASRGTSGSNSYNEQFF
TRBV28	-	-	TRBJ2-7	TGTGCCAGCAGTCTCGGACTCAGTTCTTACGAGCAGTACTTC	CASSLGLSSYEQYF
TRBV28	TRBD1	-	TRBJ1-2	TGTGCCAGCAGTTCTGGGGCAGGGGGCCACTATGGCTACACCTTC	CASSSGAGGHYGYTF
TRBV9	-	-	TRBJ2-3	TGTGCCAGCAGCGTTGACCCATACCGCACAGATACGCAGTATTTT	CASSVDPYRTDTQYF
TRBV6-5	-	-	TRBJ1-1	TGTGCCAGCATGAGGACGTTTGAGTCTGAAGCTTTCTTT	CASMRTFESEAFF
TRBV7-3	-	-	TRBJ2-2	TGTGCCAGCAGCCGGGGGGCTACCTACACCGGGGAGCTGTTTTTT	CASSRGATYTGELFF
TRBV9	-	-	TRBJ2-1	TGTGCCAGCAGCGGAATCGGGACTTATGGTGAGCAGTTCTTC	CASSGIGTYGEQFF
TRBV5-1	-	-	TRBJ2-6	TGCGCCAGCAGCTTGACAGCGGGCTCTGGGGCCAACGTCCTGACTTTC	CASSLTAGSGANVLTF
TRBV9	TRBD1	-	TRBJ1-2	TGTGCCAGCAGCGTTGACAGGGGGTTTGGAGGCTACACCTTC	CASSVDRGFGGYTF
TRBV10-1	-	few	TRBJ1-1	TGCGCCAGCAGTGGCCCCCCGGGGGCTGGGACTGAAGCTTTCTTT	CASSGPPGAGTEAFF
TRBV7-3	TRBD2	-	TRBJ2-7	TGTGCCAGCAGCCCCATGGGAGCGGGAGGGTACGAGCAGTACTTC	CASSPMGAGGYEQYF
TRBV7-3	TRBD2	-	TRBJ2-3	TGTGCCAGCAGCTTAACCCGGCTAGCGGGGTTTAGCACAGATACGCAGTATTTT	CASSLTRLAGFSTDTQYF
TRBV28	-	-	TRBJ2-7	TGTGCCAGCAGTTTAGGCCCTGGGCAGGTTCTGCACTTC	CASSLGPGQVLHF
TRBV7-2	TRBD2	-	TRBJ2-7	TGTGCCAGCAGCATCCCCGGGGGGGCCTACGAGCAGTACTTC	CASSIPGGAYEQYF